Reported below is one T cell receptor beta chain. These data are taken from a study of OX40 agonist ivuxolimab in advanced cancers. Across the study: Ivuxolimab is an agonistic anti-OX40 (CD134) antibody, and patients were treated with it. Intravenous ivuxolimab at 0.01 to 10 mg/kg was given to patients every 2 weeks.

Only in-frame clones appear in the TCRdb table, and some are missing; sequencing was by immunoSEQ multiplex PCR. Of tens of thousands of clones listed, roughly nine tenths are singletons. Sequencing was performed on CD4+ or CD8+ T cells sorted from blood, taken in a trial of the OX40 agonist ivuxolimab. The source of this sequence is an adult with an advanced solid tumor such as melanoma, head and neck, liver or kidney cancer.

CDR3 residues: CASSIAGFPYNEQFF. CDR3 DNA sequence: TGTGCCAGTAGTATTGCAGGCTTTCCCTACAATGAGCAGTTCTTC. The J gene is TRBJ2-1, the V gene TRBV19; no definite D call. The V end was cut by 3 bases, the J end by 2 bases, with 11 bases between. Germline V gene lookup returns CDR1 LNHDA and CDR2 SQIVND (reference sequence). The CDR3 spans 15 residues.